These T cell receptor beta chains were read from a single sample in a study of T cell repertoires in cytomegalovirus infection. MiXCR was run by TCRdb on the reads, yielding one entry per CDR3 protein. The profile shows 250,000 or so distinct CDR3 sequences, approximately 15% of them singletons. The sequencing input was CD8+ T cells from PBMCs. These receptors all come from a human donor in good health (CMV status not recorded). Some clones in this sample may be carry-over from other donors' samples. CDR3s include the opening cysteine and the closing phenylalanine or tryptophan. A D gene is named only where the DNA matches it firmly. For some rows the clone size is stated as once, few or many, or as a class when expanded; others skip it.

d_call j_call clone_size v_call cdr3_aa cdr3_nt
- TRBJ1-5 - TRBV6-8 CASSYSPLQPQHF TGTGCCAGCAGTTACTCTCCGCTTCAGCCCCAGCATTTT
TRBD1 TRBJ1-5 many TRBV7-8 CASSLERGQAGNQPQHF TGTGCCAGCAGCTTAGAGAGGGGACAGGCCGGGAATCAGCCCCAGCATTTT
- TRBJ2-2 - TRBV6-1 CASSRIGPLNTGELFF TGTGCCAGCAGTCGGATAGGGCCTCTTAACACCGGGGAGCTGTTTTTT
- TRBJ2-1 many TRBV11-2 CASSGTEQFF TGTGCCAGCAGCGGGACAGAGCAGTTCTTC
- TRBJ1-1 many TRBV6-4 CASSLGAFF TGTGCCAGCAGCCTGGGGGCTTTCTTT
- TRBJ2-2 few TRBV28 CASSFSDDTGELFF TGTGCCAGCAGTTTCTCAGATGACACCGGGGAGCTGTTTTTT
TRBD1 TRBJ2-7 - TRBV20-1 CSARSATGEWEQYF TGCAGTGCTAGATCAGCGACAGGGGAATGGGAGCAGTACTTC
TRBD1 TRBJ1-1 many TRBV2 CASSRRQGVSSTDTEAFF TGTGCCAGCAGTCGACGACAGGGGGTCTCGAGTACAGACACTGAAGCTTTCTTT
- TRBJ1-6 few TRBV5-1 CASSPVSGAASPLHF TGCGCCAGCAGCCCTGTCAGTGGTGCGGCTTCACCCCTCCACTTT
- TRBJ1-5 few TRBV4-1 CASSQAGGNQPQHF TGCGCCAGCAGCCAAGCAGGCGGCAATCAGCCCCAGCATTTT
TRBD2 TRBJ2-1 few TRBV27 CASSLGSSGSYNEQFF TGTGCCAGCAGTTTAGGGTCTAGCGGCTCCTACAATGAGCAGTTCTTC
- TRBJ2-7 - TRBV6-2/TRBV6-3 CASEGPTYEQYF TGTGCCAGCGAGGGTCCCACCTACGAGCAGTACTTC
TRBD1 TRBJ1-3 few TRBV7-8 CASSLSGQDHYSGNTIYF TGTGCCAGCAGCTTATCCGGACAGGATCACTACTCTGGAAACACCATATATTTT
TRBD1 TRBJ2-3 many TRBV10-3 CAISVGTGGLSTDTQYF TGTGCCATCAGTGTCGGGACAGGGGGCCTAAGCACAGATACGCAGTATTTT
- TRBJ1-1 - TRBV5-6 CASSLGQAETEAFF TGTGCCAGCAGCTTGGGGCAGGCCGAAACTGAAGCTTTCTTT
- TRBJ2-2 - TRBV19 CASSIGTAMGELFF TGTGCCAGTAGTATTGGGACCGCGATGGGGGAGCTGTTTTTT
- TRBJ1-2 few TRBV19 CASTPRGVYGYTF TGTGCCAGTACCCCAAGGGGGGTGTATGGCTACACCTTC
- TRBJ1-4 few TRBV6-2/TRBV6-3 CASSTRDNSEKLFF TGTGCCAGCAGTACCCGGGACAATTCCGAAAAACTGTTTTTT
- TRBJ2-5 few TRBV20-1 CSARGWAGRETQYF TGCAGTGCTAGAGGTTGGGCAGGGCGAGAGACCCAGTACTTC
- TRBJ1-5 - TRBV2 CASSVAGPQNQPQHF TGTGCCAGCAGTGTGGCCGGGCCCCAGAATCAGCCCCAGCATTTT
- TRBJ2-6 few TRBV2 CASSSRVLGANVLTF TGTGCCAGCAGTTCCAGGGTTCTGGGGGCCAACGTCCTGACTTTC
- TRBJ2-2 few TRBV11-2 CASSLTPTGELFF TGTGCCAGCAGCTTAACCCCCACCGGGGAGCTGTTTTTT
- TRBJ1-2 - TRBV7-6 CASSLQFRANYGYTF TGTGCCAGCAGCCTACAGTTTCGGGCTAACTATGGCTACACCTTC
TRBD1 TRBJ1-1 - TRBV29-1 CSVEDYSDRGHGTEAFF TGCAGCGTTGAAGATTATTCCGACAGGGGGCATGGCACTGAAGCTTTCTTT
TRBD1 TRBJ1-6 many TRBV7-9 CASSLDTGGFLNSPLHF TGTGCCAGCAGCTTAGATACAGGGGGATTTCTCAATTCACCCCTCCACTTT